Listed here are 15 T cell receptor beta chains from one sample, sequenced in a study of cytomegalovirus exposure and HLA in healthy donors. The PCR made use of 60 Vbeta and 13 Jbeta primers. Assay used: immunoSEQ multiplex PCR; TCRdb lists only in-frame clones, some missing. There are roughly 150,000 clones in the sample; about 80% occur only once, and 0.5% to 0.85% lies in the top ten. The specimen was PBMCs. These receptors all come from a male donor in good health and CMV-seronegative.

This clone is a singleton in its sample. The rearrangement links TRBV9 to TRBJ1-3, with 7 bases identical to TRBD1. The germline V gene encodes CDR1 SGDLS and CDR2 YYNGEE. J was trimmed by 0 bases and V by 3 bases; bases with no gene match: 3. The CDR3 runs 15 residues. This CDR3 reads CASSGDSTSGNTIYF. In DNA form, the CDR3 reads TGTGCCAGCAGCGGGGACAGCACCTCTGGAAACACCATATATTTT. Using reference TRBV9 and TRBJ1-3 for the parts outside the CDR3, the full variable domain is DSGVTQTPKHLITATGQRVTLRCSPRSGDLSVYWYQQSLDQGLQFLIQYYNGEERAKGNILERFSAQQFPDLHSELNLSSLELGDSALYFCASSGDSTSGNTIYFGEGSWLTVV.

The rearrangement uses TRBV29-1 and TRBJ2-5, with 11 bases matching TRBD1. The germline CDR1 and CDR2 sequences are SQVTM and ANQGSEA. The CDR3 consists of 14 residues. With V trimmed by 8 bases and J by 0 bases, 5 bases remained unmatched. The CDR3: CSSRDRGYQETQYF. DNA for the CDR3: TGCAGCTCTCGGGACAGGGGGTACCAAGAGACCCAGTACTTC.

The rearrangement joins TRBV5-4 to TRBJ1-2, with D perhaps TRBD1 (5 bases). The germline V and J ends were trimmed by 0 bases and 7 bases, with 13 bases remaining between them. This CDR3 has 14 residues. Germline V gene lookup returns CDR1 SGHNT and CDR2 YYREEE (reference sequence). The CDR3 spells CASSLGDGGVGYTF. CDR3 nucleotides: TGTGCCAGCAGCTTGGGGGACGGGGGGGTTGGCTACACCTTC.

This clone has only one observation. This chain links TRBV20-1 with TRBJ2-3, with no clear D. Germline CDR1 and CDR2: DFQATT and SNEGSKA (reference sequence). The CDR3 is made up of 11 amino acids. V shed 1 base and J shed 14 bases, with 13 bases lying between them. The CDR3 here is CSARVGALPYF. The CDR3 nucleotides are TGCAGTGCTAGAGTTGGAGCCCTGCCGTATTTT.

Worth noting for this clone: Germline is not matched at one junction end, which may reflect a read error. This chain uses TRBV7-9 with TRBJ1-2, with 7 bases aligning to TRBD1. This CDR3 has 16 amino acids. Germline CDR1 SEHNR, CDR2 FQNEAQ (reference sequence). CDR3 sequence (DNA): TGTTCCAGCAGCCCAGGACAGGACCTTACTAACTATGGCTACACCTTC. The encoded protein is CSSSPGQDLTNYGYTF.

The CDR3 bases are TGTGCTAGTGGTACCCCAGAGGACAGGCTATATGGCTACACCTTC. It yields the protein CASGTPEDRLYGYTF. The chain has TRBV12-5 and TRBJ1-2, with TRBD1 matching 7 bases. This CDR3 spans 15 amino acids. Per the germline V gene, CDR1 is LGHNT and CDR2 is FRNRAP. Germline trimming cut 5 bases from V and 5 bases from J; bases unmatched to any gene: 11.

This clone was counted a few times. The chain recombines TRBV6-1 with TRBJ1-5, with 7 bases matching TRBD1. The CDR3 has 15 amino acids. V was pared by 4 bases and J by 3 bases, with 6 bases of the junction left unmatched. Germline CDR1 MNHNS, CDR2 SASEGT. The CDR3: CASSAVDRDNQPQHF. The DNA for the CDR3 is TGTGCCAGCAGTGCCGTCGACAGGGACAATCAGCCCCAGCATTTT.

This clone was detected a few times. The chain joins TRBV2 to TRBJ1-1; 7 nucleotides agree with TRBD1. V gave up 3 bases and J gave up 7 bases; unmatched junction bases: 11. This CDR3 spans 15 amino acids. CDR1 SNHLY and CDR2 FYNNEI come from the germline V gene. The chain's CDR3 is CASSDLPGGYDEAFF. CDR3 nucleotides: TGTGCCAGCAGTGACCTCCCAGGGGGGTACGATGAAGCTTTCTTT.

This chain joins TRBV4-1 and TRBJ2-3, with D possibly matching TRBD2 (6 bases). Germline assignment: CDR1 MGHRA and CDR2 YSYEKL. Trimming took 2 bases from V and 0 from J, leaving 21 bases between them. CDR3 length equals 19 residues. The CDR3 sequence: CASSQPRGGEATSTDTQYF. The CDR3 coding sequence is TGCGCCAGCAGCCAACCCCGGGGCGGGGAGGCCACTAGCACAGATACGCAGTATTTT.

This chain connects TRBV4-3 to TRBJ2-5, with D possibly matching TRBD2 (6 bases). The CDR3 loop spans 15 amino acids. V dropped 5 bases and J dropped 4 bases, with 17 bases sitting between them. The germline V gene has CDR1 LGHNA and CDR2 YSLEER. The DNA for the CDR3 is TGCGCCAGCAGCTCCCGACCTGGGGGGAGAGAGACCCAGTACTTC. Protein sequence: CASSSRPGGRETQYF.

The chain recombines TRBV19 with TRBJ1-2, with TRBD1 matching 7 bases. Germline assignment: CDR1 LNHDA and CDR2 SQIVND (reference sequence). The CDR3 length is 12 residues. The J segment lost 5 bases and the V segment lost 8 bases, leaving 5 bases of the junction unmatched. This CDR3 is CASQDRIYGYTF. The CDR3 DNA is TGTGCCAGTCAGGACAGGATTTATGGCTACACCTTC.

The V call is TRBV2, the J call TRBJ1-1; TRBD1 might be the D (6 bases). Germline V lookup: CDR1 SNHLY, CDR2 FYNNEI. CDR3 length: 16 amino acids. V was shortened by 2 bases and J by 4 bases, with 17 bases between the two germline ends. The CDR3 here is CASSELPPTGGTEAFF. The CDR3 DNA follows: TGTGCCAGCAGTGAACTCCCACCGACAGGAGGCACTGAAGCTTTCTTT.

The chain recombines TRBV2 with TRBJ1-2; D unresolved. Trimming took 8 bases from V and 4 from J, leaving 17 bases between them. In germline, CDR1 is SNHLY, CDR2 FYNNEI. The CDR3 has 14 amino acids. CDR3 residues: CASGLTREGYGYTF. Here the CDR3 DNA reads TGTGCCAGCGGTCTCACGAGGGAAGGCTATGGCTACACCTTC.

The chain recombines TRBV28 with TRBJ1-4, with D possibly matching TRBD1 (6 bases). Trimming cost V 6 bases and J 10 bases, with 30 bases left between them. The CDR3 covers 18 residues. In germline, CDR1 is MDHEN, CDR2 SYDVKM. CDR3 residues: CASSIARGAGLGSGKLFF. The CDR3 DNA reads as TGTGCCAGCAGCATAGCACGGGGGGCGGGTCTGGGTTCGGGAAAACTGTTTTTT.

The rearrangement uses TRBV30 and TRBJ1-2, with no clear D. Trimming removed 1 base from V and 8 bases from J, with 11 bases in between. The CDR3 totals 12 residues. CDR1 is GTSNPN, CDR2 SVGIG, per germline (reference sequence). CDR3 protein: CAWSGGEEGYTF. CDR3 sequence (DNA): TGTGCCTGGAGTGGAGGTGAAGAGGGCTACACCTTC.